The clone carrying this T cell receptor beta chain has just one count. The data belong to a study of blood T cell repertoires in COVID-19. The wider study: Sites in the United States, Italy and Spain provided acute and convalescent COVID-19 samples. Sample material is recorded as cDNA or gDNA derived from T cells, B-cell-depleted T cells, or PBMCs.

The CDR3 extends over 17 amino acids. Germline V lookup: CDR1 LGHNA, CDR2 YNFKEQ. V shed 3 bases and J shed 1 base, with 16 bases lying between them. Authors' data handling: Amplifying reference gene primers gave estimates of nucleated cell counts. Here immunoSEQ multiplex PCR was the method, and the copy in TCRdb shows in-frame clones only, minus some. V, J and clone size were drawn from that table, and D and trimming were deduced from the DNA. In the table there are over 55,000 clones, around 90% of which are singletons. This sequence was found in a human donor with active COVID-19. The donor label of this sample is uncertain. The chain combines TRBV4-2 with TRBJ2-1; possible D gene TRBD2, 5 bases. Material: peripheral blood. As DNA, the CDR3 is TGTGCCAGCAGCCACCCGACTACTTTAAAATCCTACAATGAGCAGTTCTTC. Amino acids: CASSHPTTLKSYNEQFF.